This T cell receptor beta chain derives from a study of CD8 T cells in Susac syndrome. Reverse transcription of roughly 0.5 to 1 ug RNA was performed with random hexamers. Amplification of TCR beta CDR3 by immunoSEQ multiplex PCR spanned 54 Vbeta and 13 Jbeta. MiXCR was run by TCRdb on the immunoSEQ multiplex PCR reads, yielding one entry per CDR3 protein. Of under 350,000 distinct CDR3 sequences in the sample, 92% were seen once. V gave up 1 base and J gave up 5 bases, with 14 bases separating them. CDR1 MGHDK and CDR2 SYGVNS come from the germline V gene. This CDR3 contains 15 residues. Sequencing targeted TCR beta in T cells from blood (CD8+ and CD4+). The multiple sclerosis controls were treatment-naive patients affected by stable or active relapsing-remitting disease. Negative isolation was used for CD8+ and CD4+ T cells, and FACS enrichment was applied to TEMRA cells.

This sequence was found in a human donor with multiple sclerosis. The source material was CD4+ T cells from PBMCs. This rearrangement joins TRBV25-1 to TRBJ1-2, with D uncertain. In DNA form, the CDR3 reads TGTGCCAGCAGTGAATGGTCCGGCGGGAAATATGGCTACACCTTC. Its protein is CASSEWSGGKYGYTF.